The following is a T cell receptor beta chain sequence with its context. Between roughly 20,000 and 1,100,000 sorted cells, with 10%, 30% or 50% RNA, yielded naive CD8 libraries. Sorting was used to obtain naive CD8 T cells (CD8+CD4-CCR7+CD45RA+). This CDR3 region has 15 residues. Germline values: CDR1 PRHDT, CDR2 FYEKMQ (reference sequence). V lost 5 bases to trimming and J lost 1 base; unmatched junction nucleotides: 7. TCRdb recomputed calls from the PCR reads with MiXCR, one row per CDR3 protein. The table includes approximately 680,000 distinct CDR3 sequences, around 25% detected once. The data are from a study of molecular identifiers for immune sequencing clone quantification. In the study overall: In replicates, RNA from roughly 21,000 or 96,000 naive CD8 cells was divided five ways and four parts were sequenced.

The rearrangement uses TRBV13 and TRBJ2-7; 8 bases agree with TRBD2. This TCR derives from a human donor in good health. Some libraries in this study had Jurkat cell RNA spiked in. The specimen was naive CD8+ T cells from blood, with Jurkat cell RNA spiked in. Noted subset: FACS-sorted CD8+CD4-CCR7+CD45RA+ naive T cells. Here the CDR3 reads CASSPSGGVSYEQYF. In nucleotides, the CDR3 is TGTGCCAGCAGCCCCTCGGGGGGGGTGTCCTACGAGCAGTACTTC.